This TCR beta chain was retrieved from a study of cytomegalovirus exposure and HLA in healthy donors. At the level of the study: Genetic ancestry analysis placed more than 80% of the 398 donors that were genotyped in the Caucasian-associated cluster.

The V end was cut by 0 bases, the J end by 7 bases, with 10 bases between. Germline V gene sequence: CDR1 WNHNN, CDR2 SYGVQD (reference sequence). The CDR3 has 13 amino acids. A multiplex PCR was run with 60 Vbeta primers and 13 Jbeta primers. Generated by immunoSEQ multiplex PCR, the TCRdb table keeps only in-frame clones and is missing some. The sample has approximately 150,000 clones; 80% are singletons. This sequence joins TRBV10-1 and TRBJ2-7, with TRBD1 as a possible D gene (6 bases). The TCR comes from a man under 40 in good health and CMV-seropositive. Sequenced material: PBMCs. The CDR3 reads CASSESGAGEQYF. DNA for the CDR3: TGCGCCAGCAGTGAGTCGGGGGCTGGGGAGCAGTACTTC.